The 2 T cell receptor beta chains presented below share a single source sample, sequenced in a study of cytomegalovirus exposure and HLA in healthy donors. PCR employed 60 Vbeta and 13 Jbeta primers. Here immunoSEQ multiplex PCR was the method, and the copy in TCRdb shows in-frame clones only, minus some. The table shows about 170,000 clones, with approximately 72% occurring only once. What was sequenced was PBMCs. The receptors shown here come from a human donor in good health.

The J gene is TRBJ1-2, the V gene TRBV2; a possible D gene is TRBD1 (5 bases). The CDR3 sequence is 13 residues long. Germline CDR1 and CDR2: SNHLY and FYNNEI. V dropped 5 bases and J dropped 8 bases, with 15 bases sitting between them. CDR3 DNA sequence: TGTGCCAGCAGTCTAACGGGGGATGAGGGCTACACCTTC. Its protein is CASSLTGDEGYTF. Based on the CDR3 plus reference TRBV2 and TRBJ1-2, the full variable domain is EPEVTQTPSHQVTQMGQEVILRCVPISNHLYFYWYRQILGQKVEFLVSFYNNEISEKSEIFDDQFSVERPDGSNFTLKIRSTKLEDSAMYFCASSLTGDEGYTFGSGTRLTVV.

The chain uses TRBV7-9 and TRBJ2-3, with a tentative D call TRBD2 (5 bases). The CDR3 is 15 amino acids. CDR1 and CDR2 from the germline V gene are SEHNR and FQNEAQ (reference sequence). Trimming pared 1 base from V and 4 bases from J, leaving 12 bases between. CDR3 in DNA: TGTGCCAGCAGCTTAGGCCTAGCCAGCGCAGATACGCAGTATTTT. Its translation: CASSLGLASADTQYF. The entire variable domain, with the rest obtained from reference TRBV7-9 and TRBJ2-3, is as follows: DTGVSQNPRHKITKRGQNVTFRCDPISEHNRLYWYRQTLGQGPEFLTYFQNEAQLEKSRLLSDRFSAERPKGSFSTLEIQRTEQGDSAMYLCASSLGLASADTQYFGPGTRLTVL.